The present entry profiles one TCR beta chain with its context. This entry is derived from a study of blood T cell repertoires in COVID-19. For the study at large: Acute and convalescent COVID-19 specimens originated in the United States, Italy and Spain. T cells, B-cell-depleted T cells, or PBMCs supplied cDNA or gDNA.

Original methodology: For nucleated cells, counts were estimated from reference gene primer amplification. Generated by immunoSEQ multiplex PCR, the TCRdb table keeps only in-frame clones and is missing some. The V and J calls and clone size were taken over from that table, and D and trimming were inferred from the DNA. The data contain 70,000 or so clones, 60% to 85% of them singletons. The sequence derives from a man aged 55 to 70 with acute or convalescent COVID-19. The sequenced sample was peripheral blood.

The CDR3 spells CASSRQGRHEKLFF. The CDR3 region has the DNA TGTGCCAGCAGCCGACAGGGTCGGCATGAAAAACTGTTTTTT. The chain has TRBV5-8 and TRBJ1-4; 7 nucleotides match TRBD1. CDR1 and CDR2 (germline): SGHTS, YDEGEE. The V gene end was trimmed by 4 bases and the J gene end by 6 bases; junction bases not matched to a gene: 6. The CDR3 covers 14 residues.